The 28 T cell receptor beta chains below all came from one sample that was sequenced in a study of Graves' ophthalmopathy and Graves' hyperthyroidism. Researchers took RNA transcripts and amplified TCR beta CDR3 regions from them. HTBI primers served in a first-round RT-PCR, which a second-round multiplex PCR followed. TCRdb itself ran the multiplex PCR reads through MiXCR, one entry per CDR3 protein. The sample includes approximately 500,000 distinct CDR3 sequences, 13% to 15% of them seen just once. The sample consisted of blood. Receptor source: a woman aged 30 to 39 with Graves' ophthalmopathy.

This clonotype was counted ten times or more. The gene calls are TRBV3-1 and TRBJ1-1; no reliable D call. The CDR3 loop spans 12 amino acids. The V gene lost 3 bases and the J gene lost 3 bases, with 5 bases spanning the gap. CDR1 is LGHDT and CDR2 is YNNKEL in the germline V gene (reference sequence). The CDR3 coding sequence is TGTGCCAGCAGCCACGGGGACACTGAAGCTTTCTTT. This codes for CASSHGDTEAFF. Combining the CDR3 with reference TRBV3-1 and TRBJ1-1 gives the whole variable domain DTAVSQTPKYLVTQMGNDKSIKCEQNLGHDTMYWYKQDSKKFLKIMFSYNNKELIINETVPNRFSPKSPDKAHLNLHINSLELGDSAVYFCASSHGDTEAFFGQGTRLTVV.

This clonotype occurred many times. The chain is built from TRBV19 and TRBJ1-6; D is unclear. Germline V lookup: CDR1 LNHDA, CDR2 SQIVND (reference sequence). The CDR3 loop spans 14 amino acids. V was clipped by 6 bases and J by 4 bases, with 10 bases between them. The CDR3 spells CASSQQKYNSPLHF. The CDR3 bases are TGTGCCAGTAGCCAACAGAAATATAATTCACCCCTCCACTTT.

This clonotype has ten or more counts. The V call is TRBV24-1, the J call TRBJ2-7; D gene unclear. Trimming took 3 bases from V and 2 from J, leaving 7 bases between them. The germline V gene encodes CDR1 KGHDR and CDR2 SFDVKD. CDR3 length: 13 amino acids. The CDR3 here is CATSDALAYEQYF. CDR3 DNA: TGTGCCACCAGTGATGCCTTGGCCTACGAGCAGTACTTC.

This clonotype was seen at least ten times. The chain is built from TRBV12-3 or TRBV12-4 and TRBJ2-7; D is unresolved. V lost 6 bases and J lost 6, with 15 bases in between. The CDR3 runs 13 residues. Here the CDR3 reads CASSWGYLPEQYF. The CDR3 nucleotides are TGTGCCAGCAGCTGGGGTTATCTACCCGAGCAGTACTTC.

Ten or more counts support this clonotype. The chain links TRBV20-1 to TRBJ2-5; maybe TRBD1 (5 bases). CDR3 length equals 14 residues. The V end lost 0 bases, the J end lost 0 bases, and 8 bases lay between the germline ends. Germline CDR1 DFQATT, CDR2 SNEGSKA (reference sequence). The CDR3 bases are TGCAGTGCTAGAGATAAGGGGAACCAAGAGACCCAGTACTTC. It yields the protein CSARDKGNQETQYF.

The V call is TRBV4-1, the J call TRBJ2-2, with 10 bases aligning to TRBD1. Trimming removed 0 bases from V and 2 bases from J; junction bases left unmatched: 9. There are 19 residues in the CDR3. CDR1 MGHRA and CDR2 YSYEKL come from the germline V gene. The CDR3 coding sequence is TGCGCCAGCAGCCAAGACCCCCAGGGGGACAGGGGTAACACCGGGGAGCTGTTTTTT. Translating it yields CASSQDPQGDRGNTGELFF.

This clonotype was seen a few times. V is TRBV27 and J is TRBJ2-2; the D gene is possibly TRBD1 (5 bases). Looked up from germline, CDR1 is MNHEY and CDR2 is SMNVEV (reference sequence). This CDR3 spans 18 amino acids. V was cut by 0 bases and J by 6 bases, with 20 bases left in between. The CDR3 spells CASSLSGGQGRVSGELFF. The CDR3 coding sequence is TGTGCCAGCAGTTTATCGGGTGGGCAGGGTCGGGTTTCCGGGGAGCTGTTTTTT.

A word on this clonotype: This could be a read error, since a much larger clone is one nucleotide away. This chain uses TRBV7-2 with TRBJ2-7; 7 nucleotides line up with TRBD1. The germline gives CDR1 SGHTA, CDR2 FQGNSA. V lost 3 bases, J lost 5 bases, and 7 bases stayed unmatched. The CDR3 runs to 14 residues. This CDR3 reads CASSFVRQGDEQYF. In nucleotides, the CDR3 is TGTGCCAGCAGCTTCGTAAGACAGGGCGACGAGCAGTACTTC.

This clonotype came up many times. The chain carries TRBV27 and TRBJ2-7; D possibly corresponds to TRBD1 (6 bases). V was clipped by 11 bases and J by 0 bases, with 11 bases between them. Germline CDR1 and CDR2: MNHEY and SMNVEV (reference sequence). The CDR3 is made up of 12 amino acids. The CDR3 protein is CAVQGSSYEQYF. The CDR3 DNA reads as TGTGCCGTACAGGGATCCTCCTACGAGCAGTACTTC.

This clonotype was seen repeatedly, ten times or more. V and J are TRBV12-3 or TRBV12-4 and TRBJ1-1, with a possible D match to TRBD1 (6 bases). This CDR3 has 13 amino acids. Trimming cost V 10 bases and J 4 bases, with 16 bases left between them. The DNA of the CDR3 is TGTGCCACTTGGGGGGGGCACGGCACTGAAGCTTTCTTT. Encoded protein: CATWGGHGTEAFF.

This clonotype was detected only a few times. This rearrangement joins TRBV24-1 to TRBJ2-3; D might be TRBD1 (6 bases). CDR1 KGHDR and CDR2 SFDVKD come from the germline V gene. The ends were cut back, 5 bases at V and 4 bases at J, with 15 bases in the middle. The CDR3 sequence is 15 residues long. As DNA, the CDR3 is TGTGCCACCAGTGGGGTCAGGGGTAAGGCAGATACGCAGTATTTT. It yields the protein CATSGVRGKADTQYF.

This clonotype showed up many times. The chain links TRBV19 to TRBJ1-5; D not certain. CDR3 length: 14 residues. Germline V gene lookup returns CDR1 LNHDA and CDR2 SQIVND (reference sequence). V shed 7 bases and J shed 2 bases, with 12 bases lying between them. Here the CDR3 DNA reads TGTGCCAGTACCGACGGAAGACGCAATCAGCCCCAGCATTTT. Translation gives CASTDGRRNQPQHF.

In its sample, this clonotype was seen a few times. J is TRBJ1-6 and V is TRBV27; weak D call: TRBD1 (6 bases). Germline values: CDR1 MNHEY, CDR2 SMNVEV (reference sequence). The CDR3 runs 13 residues. Trimming took off 5 bases at V and 8 bases at J, with 10 bases between the two ends. This chain's CDR3 is CASSRGPHSPLHF. CDR3 DNA sequence: TGTGCCAGCAGTCGGGGGCCCCATTCACCCCTCCACTTT.

Turning to this clonotype: This may arise from a read error, as a much more abundant clone is one base away. The rearrangement links TRBV28 to TRBJ2-7; D might be TRBD1 or TRBD2, each matching 5 bases. Germline CDR1 and CDR2: MDHEN and SYDVKM. The CDR3 is made up of 12 amino acids. The CDR3, as DNA: TGTGCCAGCAGTTTTAGGTGGGACGAGCGGTACTTC. Protein: CASSFRWDERYF.

This clonotype was detected many times. The chain employs TRBV7-9 and TRBJ1-2; 7 nucleotides align to TRBD1. Germline V gene data show CDR1 as SEHNR and CDR2 as FQNEAQ (reference sequence). The V gene end was trimmed by 5 bases and the J gene end by 4 bases; junction bases not matched to a gene: 7. The length of the CDR3 is 14 residues. The CDR3 is CASSQGRGSYGYTF. The DNA of the CDR3 is TGTGCCAGCAGCCAGGGCAGGGGGAGCTATGGCTACACCTTC. Drawing the rest from reference TRBV7-9 and TRBJ1-2, the complete variable domain is DTGVSQNPRHKITKRGQNVTFRCDPISEHNRLYWYRQTLGQGPEFLTYFQNEAQLEKSRLLSDRFSAERPKGSFSTLEIQRTEQGDSAMYLCASSQGRGSYGYTFGSGTRLTVV.

The table lists this clonotype with many counts. The chain uses TRBV15 and TRBJ1-2, with unresolved D. The V gene lost 1 base and the J gene lost 4 bases, with 7 bases spanning the gap. Looked up from germline, CDR1 is LNHNV and CDR2 is YYDKDF (reference sequence). The CDR3 consists of 13 residues. The chain's CDR3 is CATSRATAYGYTF. The CDR3 DNA follows: TGTGCCACCAGCAGAGCGACGGCCTATGGCTACACCTTC. Looking up the rest from reference TRBV15 and TRBJ1-2 gives the full variable domain: DAMVIQNPRYQVTQFGKPVTLSCSQTLNHNVMYWYQQKSSQAPKLLFHYYDKDFNNEADTPDNFQSRRPNTSFCFLDIRSPGLGDTAMYLCATSRATAYGYTFGSGTRLTVV.

This clonotype appeared many times. The chain joins TRBV7-8 to TRBJ2-5, with TRBD1 matching 8 bases. CDR1 SGHVS and CDR2 FQNEAQ come from the germline V gene. CDR3 length: 15 residues. After removal of 5 bases from V and 5 bases from J, the junction contained 10 bases not matched to a gene. The CDR3 is CASSLGPGGGETQYF. The CDR3 DNA reads as TGTGCCAGCAGCCTTGGGCCAGGGGGCGGGGAGACCCAGTACTTC.

In its sample, this clonotype was seen many times. One junction end disagrees with the germline gene, perhaps due to a read error. The genes are TRBV6-1 and TRBJ2-7, with 9 bases identical to TRBD1. The germline CDR1 and CDR2 sequences are MNHNS and SASEGT. This CDR3 has 15 amino acids. The CDR3 sequence is CASSEAGQGRHEQYF. The CDR3 DNA follows: TGTGCCAGCAGCGAAGCCGGACAGGGGAGACACGAGCAGTACTTC.

This clonotype was detected ten times or more. The J gene is TRBJ2-5, the V gene TRBV11-3; 7 bases are a match to TRBD2. Germline CDR1 SGHNT, CDR2 YENEEA. This CDR3 spans 14 amino acids. With 5 bases clipped from V and 5 bases from J, the junction kept 8 bases outside the gene matches. The CDR3 coding sequence is TGTGCCAGCAGCCACGGACTAGAACGGGAGACCCAGTACTTC. This encodes CASSHGLERETQYF.

This chain links TRBV7-2 with TRBJ2-2; D remains unclear. V lost 1 base and J lost 4, with 10 bases in between. This CDR3 contains 15 residues. The germline CDR1 and CDR2 sequences are SGHTA and FQGNSA. The CDR3 sequence: CASSLGRTSTGELFF. CDR3 nucleotide sequence: TGTGCCAGCAGCTTAGGTCGAACGTCCACCGGGGAGCTGTTTTTT. Looking up the rest from reference TRBV7-2 and TRBJ2-2 gives the full variable domain: GAGVSQSPSNKVTEKGKDVELRCDPISGHTALYWYRQSLGQGLEFLIYFQGNSAPDKSGLPSDRFSAERTGGSVSTLTIQRTQQEDSAVYLCASSLGRTSTGELFFGEGSRLTVL.

This clonotype showed up just a few times. The chain uses TRBV4-1 and TRBJ2-6; no clear D gene. Trimming stripped 4 bases from V and 0 bases from J, with 7 bases between. Germline V CDR1 and CDR2: MGHRA, YSYEKL. CDR3 length: 15 residues. CDR3: CASSPLPSGANVLTF. CDR3 nucleotides: TGCGCCAGCAGCCCTCTCCCCTCTGGGGCCAACGTCCTGACTTTC.

This clonotype was detected ten times or more. The V gene is TRBV29-1, the J gene TRBJ1-2; D not certain. The CDR3 is 12 amino acids. V dropped 7 bases and J dropped 4 bases, with 13 bases sitting between them. The germline V gene has CDR1 SQVTM and CDR2 ANQGSEA. The CDR3 here is CSAPGSGYGYTF. In nucleotides, the CDR3 is TGCAGCGCACCAGGTTCTGGCTATGGCTACACCTTC. Supplemented by reference TRBV29-1 and TRBJ1-2, the full variable domain reads SAVISQKPSRDICQRGTSLTIQCQVDSQVTMMFWYRQQPGQSLTLIATANQGSEATYESGFVIDKFPISRPNLTFSTLTVSNMSPEDSSIYLCSAPGSGYGYTFGSGTRLTVV.

This clonotype was found many times. The J gene is TRBJ1-5, the V gene TRBV7-8, with 9 bases aligning to TRBD1. V shed 4 bases, J shed 6 bases, and the junction held 4 bases outside the gene matches. CDR3 length: 14 amino acids. The germline V gene encodes CDR1 SGHVS and CDR2 FQNEAQ. CDR3 nucleotides: TGTGCCAGCAGCTATCCGGGACAGGGTCAGCCCCAGCATTTT. Translating gives CASSYPGQGQPQHF. The variable domain in full, completed from reference TRBV7-8 and TRBJ1-5, reads GAGVSQSPRYKVAKRGQDVALRCDPISGHVSLFWYQQALGQGPEFLTYFQNEAQLDKSGLPSDRFFAERPEGSVSTLKIQRTQQEDSAVYLCASSYPGQGQPQHFGDGTRLSIL.

The chain links TRBV6-1 to TRBJ1-1; D remains unclear. In germline, CDR1 is MNHNS, CDR2 SASEGT. The CDR3 has 15 amino acids. Trimming removed 2 bases from V and 0 bases from J, with 10 bases in between. CDR3 nucleotides: TGTGCCAGCAGTGAATGGGCGGTGATGAACACTGAAGCTTTCTTT. Translated, it gives CASSEWAVMNTEAFF.

In its sample, this clonotype was seen many times. V and J are TRBV11-3 and TRBJ1-2, with 8 bases fitting TRBD1. Germline V CDR1 and CDR2: SGHNT, YENEEA. This CDR3 is 13 amino acids long. The V and J ends lost 5 bases and 7 bases, in that order; junction bases with no gene match: 6. The chain's CDR3 is CASSARGRSGYTF. CDR3 bases: TGTGCCAGCAGCGCCAGGGGGCGAAGTGGCTACACCTTC.

To note about this clonotype: Since a much larger clone is just one base distant, this may be a read error. The J gene is TRBJ2-7, the V gene TRBV6-1, with no clear D. There are 13 residues in the CDR3. The germline V gene encodes CDR1 MNHNS and CDR2 SASEGT. Trimming removed 11 bases from V and 5 bases from J, with 19 bases in between. As DNA, the CDR3 is TGTGCCTGCAAAGCTCCGAATGGCCACGAGCAGTACTTC. This encodes CACKAPNGHEQYF.

This clonotype was seen ten or more times. The V gene is TRBV12-3 or TRBV12-4, the J gene TRBJ2-3, with 7 nucleotides matching TRBD2. The ends lost 1 base at V and 0 bases at J; junction bases unmatched: 4. This CDR3 contains 16 residues. The CDR3 DNA is TGTGCCAGCAGTTTAGAGGGAGGGCCTAGCACAGATACGCAGTATTTT. Translated: CASSLEGGPSTDTQYF.

This clonotype was observed a few times. This may arise from a read error, as a much more abundant clone is one base away. The chain uses TRBV12-3 or TRBV12-4 and TRBJ2-5; possibly TRBD1 or TRBD2 for D (5 bases each). This CDR3 contains 14 residues. DNA for the CDR3: TGTGCCAGCAGACCCCCAGGTGGGGGAGAGACCAAGTACTTC. Its protein is CASRPPGGGETKYF.